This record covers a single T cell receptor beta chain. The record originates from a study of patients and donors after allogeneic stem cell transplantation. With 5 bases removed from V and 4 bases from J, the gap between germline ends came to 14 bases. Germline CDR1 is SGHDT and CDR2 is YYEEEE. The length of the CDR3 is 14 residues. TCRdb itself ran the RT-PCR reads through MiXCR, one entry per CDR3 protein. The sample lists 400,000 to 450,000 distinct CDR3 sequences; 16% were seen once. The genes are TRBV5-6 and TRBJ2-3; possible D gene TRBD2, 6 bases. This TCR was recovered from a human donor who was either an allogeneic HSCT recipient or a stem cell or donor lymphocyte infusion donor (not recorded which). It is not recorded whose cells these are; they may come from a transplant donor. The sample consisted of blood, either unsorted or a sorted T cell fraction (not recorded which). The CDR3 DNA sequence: TGTGCCAGCAGTCCCATGACGGGAGCAGATACGCAGTATTTT. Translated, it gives CASSPMTGADTQYF.